The present TCR beta chain was sequenced within a study of cytomegalovirus exposure and HLA in healthy donors. Vbeta (60) and Jbeta (13) primers were used in the PCR. Repertoires were generated with immunoSEQ multiplex PCR, while TCRdb's copy carries only in-frame clones and drops some. The sample has some 110,000 clones, 60% to 75% seen once; the top ten hold around 4.2%. This CDR3 is built from 14 residues. The germline V gene encodes CDR1 WNHNN and CDR2 SYGVQD (reference sequence). With V trimmed by 6 bases and J by 4 bases, 7 bases remained unmatched. The source material was PBMCs. The sequence was obtained from a woman in her forties or fifties in good health and CMV-seropositive. The rearrangement links TRBV10-1 to TRBJ2-7, with 9 bases fitting TRBD1. CDR3 DNA: TGCGCCAGCAGCCTCGGGACAGGGTTGTACGAGCAGTACTTC. Its translation is CASSLGTGLYEQYF.